This TCR beta chain was profiled in a study of preoperative IRX-2 immunotherapy in early breast cancer. Method: immunoSEQ multiplex PCR; TCRdb's copy keeps in-frame clones and lacks some. This sample has over 25,000 clones, with 81% found just once. The treatment was: preoperative locoregional IRX-2 cytokine immunotherapy. Samples came from a phase Ib trial of preoperative locoregional IRX-2 cytokine immunotherapy. Germline CDR1 is MNHGY and CDR2 is SAAAGT. The CDR3 length is 13 residues. V was clipped by 5 bases and J by 9 bases; unmatched bases: 6. V and J are TRBV6-8 and TRBJ2-1; 8 bases agree with TRBD2. Sequences were derived from lymph node tissue, sampled after IRX-2 immunotherapy. The clonotype comes from a human donor with breast cancer. CDR3 coding DNA: TGTGCCAGCAGTGGGCAGCGGGGGACTGAGCAGTTCTTC. It encodes CASSGQRGTEQFF.